These 23 T cell receptor beta chains were all obtained from the same sample, sequenced in a study of blood T cells in healthy people across ages. Through a sample-barcoded 5' primer and a J-beta primer mix, a second PCR was run for roughly 7 to 12 cycles. TCRdb re-derived calls from the 5' RACE reads in MiXCR, one entry per CDR3 protein. The data show 550,000 to 650,000 distinct CDR3 sequences, with approximately 30% seen just once and around 14% held by the top ten. The sample taken for sequencing was blood. The receptors shown here come from a woman older than 75 in good health.

Points on this clonotype: A read error may explain this, as a much larger clone is one base away. The chain has TRBV12-3 or TRBV12-4 and TRBJ2-7, with 9 bases aligning to TRBD2. CDR3 length: 14 amino acids. V trimming: 7 bases; J trimming: 7 bases; junction bases outside the gene matches: 11. The CDR3 sequence: CASTNSGGDNEQYF. The CDR3 bases are TGTGCCAGCACCAATAGCGGGGGTGACAATGAGCAGTACTTC.

With regard to this clonotype: The junction shows a germline mismatch at one end, possibly a read error. V gene TRBV6-5 combines with J gene TRBJ1-2, with D unresolved. The germline V gene has CDR1 MNHEY and CDR2 SVGAGI. This CDR3 comprises 13 residues. The CDR3 DNA is TGTGCCAACAGTCGGACGGGGAGGGATGGCTGCACCTTC. Translating it yields CANSRTGRDGCTF.

This clonotype came up a few times. This may be a read error, as it is one base from a much larger clone. The chain is built from TRBV9 and TRBJ1-2; weak D call: TRBD1 (6 bases). Trimming took off 2 bases at V and 4 bases at J, with 9 bases between the two ends. The CDR3 spans 13 residues. Germline lookup yields CDR1 SGDLS and CDR2 YYNGEE. CDR3 in amino acids: CASSVEQGYGYTF. The CDR3 DNA is TGTGCCAGCAGCGTTGAACAGGGCTATGGCTACACCTTC.

To note about this clonotype: A much larger clonotype is one base distant, so this may be a read error. This CDR3 reads CASSVQTGRGHEQYF. For the CDR3, the DNA is TGTGCCAGCAGCGTACAGACAGGGAGAGGCCACGAGCAGTACTTC. This sequence joins TRBV11-2 and TRBJ2-7, with 7 bases lining up with TRBD1. This CDR3 contains 15 residues. Losses at the gene ends were 5 bases for V and 5 bases for J; bases not matched to a gene: 12. The V gene's germline CDR1 is SGHAT and CDR2 FQNNGV.

This clonotype occurred many times. The V call is TRBV30, the J call TRBJ1-2, with D tentatively TRBD1 (5 bases). This CDR3 contains 14 residues. The germline gives CDR1 GTSNPN, CDR2 SVGIG (reference sequence). V was shortened by 4 bases and J by 4 bases, with 16 bases between the two germline ends. CDR3 nucleotide sequence: TGTGCCTGGACAGGGCAGGTGACATCCTATGGCTACACCTTC. Encoded protein: CAWTGQVTSYGYTF.

This clonotype turned up a few times. V usage is TRBV15 and J usage is TRBJ1-5; 7 nucleotides match TRBD1. The CDR3 sequence is 16 residues long. Germline values: CDR1 LNHNV, CDR2 YYDKDF (reference sequence). V lost 1 base to trimming and J lost 2 bases; unmatched junction nucleotides: 5. The CDR3 bases are TGTGCCACCAGCAGAGGGGGACAGCATGGCAATCAGCCCCAGCATTTT. Protein: CATSRGGQHGNQPQHF.

A remark on this clonotype: A much larger clonotype is one base distant, so this may be a read error. The chain is built from TRBV9 and TRBJ2-5; 15 bases align to TRBD2. The junction had 11 bases not matched to a gene; V was cut back by 0 bases and J by 11 bases. The germline V gene encodes CDR1 SGDLS and CDR2 YYNGEE. This CDR3 spans 17 amino acids. CDR3 in DNA: TGTGCCAGCAGCGTAGGGGGACTAGCGGGGGGATACAATGAGCAGTACTTC. This gives the protein CASSVGGLAGGYNEQYF.

This clonotype was observed once. A much larger clonotype is one base distant, so this may be a read error. CDR3: CASSHVGNSNQPQHF. The DNA of the CDR3 is TGTGCCAGCAGTCACGTGGGTAATAGCAATCAGCCCCAGCATTTT. The chain uses TRBV6-6 and TRBJ1-5; D is ambiguous. Trimming left V 5 bases short and J 0 bases short, with 11 bases between. The CDR3 is made up of 15 amino acids. Germline V gene sequence: CDR1 MNHNY, CDR2 SVGAGI (reference sequence).

This clonotype was observed a handful of times. The chain combines TRBV2 with TRBJ1-4, with D possibly TRBD1 on 6 matching bases. V was trimmed by 3 bases and J by 6 bases, leaving 11 bases between them. Germline V gene data show CDR1 as SNHLY and CDR2 as FYNNEI. This CDR3 has 14 amino acids. The CDR3 loop reads CASSDGGSHEKLFF. The CDR3 DNA is TGTGCCAGCAGTGACGGGGGCTCTCATGAAAAACTGTTTTTT.

The V and J genes are TRBV20-1 and TRBJ2-5, with D tentatively TRBD2 (7 bases). The CDR3 has 16 amino acids. CDR1 and CDR2 from the germline V gene are DFQATT and SNEGSKA (reference sequence). V gave up 3 bases and J gave up 4 bases, with 21 bases separating them. CDR3 nucleotides: TGCAGTGCTAGCCGTCGAGGGGGGGTCCAAGGAGAGACCCAGTACTTC. Translation gives CSASRRGGVQGETQYF.

The chain has TRBV4-2 and TRBJ2-2; no reliable D call. The CDR3 runs to 14 residues. Germline CDR1 LGHNA, CDR2 YNFKEQ. The ends were cut back, 0 bases at V and 6 bases at J, with 8 bases in the middle. The CDR3 sequence is CASSQDLGSGELFF. The CDR3 DNA sequence: TGTGCCAGCAGCCAAGATCTAGGGTCCGGGGAGCTGTTTTTT.

This clonotype has a count of ten or more. The chain recombines TRBV2 with TRBJ2-3, with unresolved D. CDR1 SNHLY and CDR2 FYNNEI come from the germline V gene. The CDR3 covers 12 residues. Deletions cut 5 bases from V and 6 bases from J, with 9 bases between. The CDR3: CASSSATDTQYF. For the CDR3, the DNA is TGTGCCAGCAGTTCCGCTACTGATACGCAGTATTTT.

The chain links TRBV6-5 to TRBJ2-3, with TRBD2 matching 16 bases. The CDR3 is made up of 16 amino acids. V lost 8 bases to trimming and J lost 6 bases; unmatched junction nucleotides: 8. Germline V gene lookup returns CDR1 MNHEY and CDR2 SVGAGI. The CDR3 bases are TGTGCCAGCGGGGGACTAGCGGGGGGGCTCGGGGATACGCAGTATTTT. Translated, it gives CASGGLAGGLGDTQYF.

This clonotype was observed many times. The chain joins TRBV6-1 to TRBJ1-5; TRBD1 might be the D (6 bases). The CDR3 is 16 amino acids. Trimming shortened V by 3 bases and J by 1 base, and 13 bases separated the two germline ends. Germline CDR1 is MNHNS and CDR2 is SASEGT. CDR3 sequence (DNA): TGTGCCAGCAGTGATCGGTCGAGGGGGAGCAATCAGCCCCAGCATTTT. Encoded protein: CASSDRSRGSNQPQHF.

This clonotype was seen at least ten times. The rearrangement links TRBV20-1 to TRBJ2-1, with D possibly matching TRBD2 (6 bases). CDR1 DFQATT and CDR2 SNEGSKA come from the germline V gene (reference sequence). The CDR3 is 14 amino acids. V dropped 6 bases and J dropped 7 bases, with 19 bases sitting between them. This chain's CDR3 is CSALLGTRQNEQFF. CDR3 bases: TGCAGTGCACTACTCGGGACTCGACAAAATGAGCAGTTCTTC.

The J gene is TRBJ1-5, the V gene TRBV11-2; D uncertain. Germline V gene sequence: CDR1 SGHAT, CDR2 FQNNGV. The CDR3 is made up of 15 amino acids. V was clipped by 0 bases and J by 2 bases, with 8 bases between them. The chain's CDR3 is CASSLDSFGNQPQHF. Here the CDR3 DNA reads TGTGCCAGCAGCTTAGACAGTTTTGGCAATCAGCCCCAGCATTTT.

This clonotype was seen only a few times. This chain links TRBV19 with TRBJ2-1; 8 bases map to TRBD2. J lost 7 bases, V lost 0 bases, and 8 bases had no gene match. The CDR3 is 16 residues long. Germline-derived CDR1 and CDR2 are LNHDA and SQIVND (reference sequence). The CDR3 is CASSIEGGGTGNEQFF. The CDR3 bases are TGTGCCAGTAGTATAGAGGGCGGGGGGACCGGGAATGAGCAGTTCTTC.

The chain combines TRBV9 with TRBJ2-1; D ambiguous. The CDR3 runs 16 residues. V lost 0 bases, J lost 8 bases, and 18 bases lay in between. Germline V gene data show CDR1 as SGDLS and CDR2 as YYNGEE. The CDR3 reads CASSVDGRLVSDEQFF. The CDR3 nucleotides read TGTGCCAGCAGCGTAGACGGCCGGTTAGTCTCGGATGAGCAGTTCTTC.

The table lists this clonotype with many counts. V gene TRBV7-9 combines with J gene TRBJ2-3, with TRBD2 identical over 8 bases. V shed 5 bases, J shed 3 bases, and the junction held 10 bases outside the gene matches. The CDR3 spans 16 residues. In germline, CDR1 is SEHNR, CDR2 FQNEAQ (reference sequence). The CDR3 coding sequence is TGTGCCAGCAGCCCCCGGGGGGGGGCAATGACAGATACGCAGTATTTT. Its translation is CASSPRGGAMTDTQYF.

This clonotype has ten or more counts. The chain carries TRBV20-1 and TRBJ2-5; tentative D call: TRBD1 (5 bases). This CDR3 has 12 residues. Germline V lookup: CDR1 DFQATT, CDR2 SNEGSKA (reference sequence). V gave up 3 bases and J gave up 3 bases, with 8 bases separating them. CDR3: CSASLREETQYF. In DNA form, the CDR3 reads TGCAGTGCTAGTCTCAGGGAAGAGACCCAGTACTTC.

The chain couples TRBV21-1 to TRBJ2-7; the D call in the table, TRBD1, was not verified against the DNA. Gene TRBJ2-5 matches the end of the DNA better, so the J call may be wrong. TRBV21-1 corresponds to a pseudogene. The CDR3 spans 15 residues. The DNA of the CDR3 is TGTGCCAGCGGTCCGGGCCAGGGGGCAGGGGAGACCCAGTACTTC. Translating gives CASGPGQGAGETQYF.

This clonotype appeared many times. The chain has TRBV12-5 and TRBJ2-5; tentatively, D is TRBD1 or TRBD2 (5 bases each). The CDR3 consists of 13 residues. V was shortened by 5 bases and J by 4 bases, with 11 bases between the two germline ends. CDR1 is LGHNT and CDR2 is FRNRAP in the germline V gene. The CDR3 nucleotides are TGTGCTAGTGGTCGTCCTGGGGGAGAGACCCAGTACTTC. Residues: CASGRPGGETQYF.

This clonotype occurred many times. The chain uses TRBV4-3 and TRBJ1-6; no clear D. Germline V gives CDR1 LGHNA, CDR2 YSLEER. V was cut by 1 base and J by 5 bases, with 9 bases left in between. This CDR3 region has 15 residues. The CDR3 spells CASSQGLRNNSPLHF. The CDR3 DNA is TGCGCCAGCAGCCAAGGCCTCAGGAATAATTCACCCCTCCACTTT.